Each of the 9 T cell receptor beta chains below was sequenced from the same sample in a study of blood T cells in healthy people across ages. Alongside a J-beta primer mix, a sample-barcoded 5' primer served in a second PCR lasting 7 to 11 cycles. TCRdb independently ran MiXCR on the 5' RACE reads; one entry per CDR3 protein. Of almost 550,000 distinct CDR3 sequences listed, 24% are singletons. These sequences were also reported in another study, on T cells of mothers and their children.

The source material was blood. The receptors were gathered from a boy younger than 18 in good health.

This clonotype was seen only a few times. The rearrangement uses TRBV12-3 or TRBV12-4 and TRBJ1-3, with D hard to call. V shed 3 bases and J shed 0 bases, with 9 bases lying between them. CDR3 size: 15 residues. The CDR3 loop reads CASSFFPSSGNTIYF. For the CDR3, the DNA is TGTGCCAGCAGTTTTTTCCCCAGCTCTGGAAACACCATATATTTT.

The chain combines TRBV2 with TRBJ2-2; D is perhaps TRBD1 or TRBD2 (5 bases each). This CDR3 is built from 15 residues. The ends were cut back, 7 bases at V and 2 bases at J, with 14 bases in the middle. Germline V CDR1 and CDR2: SNHLY, FYNNEI. The CDR3 nucleotides read TGTGCCAGCACGGTTCGGGGCGGTAACACCGGGGAGCTGTTTTTT. It yields the protein CASTVRGGNTGELFF.

The CDR3 DNA reads as TGTGCCAGCAAGGCTCCCGGATACGAGCGGCAGTACTTC. Residues: CASKAPGYERQYF. The chain uses TRBV28 and TRBJ2-7; no firm D call. Germline lookup yields CDR1 MDHEN and CDR2 SYDVKM. CDR3 size: 13 residues. V gave up 7 bases and J gave up 9 bases, with 19 bases separating them.

The chain uses TRBV5-6 and TRBJ1-3; no firm D call. The CDR3 is 15 amino acids. From germline, CDR1 is SGHDT and CDR2 YYEEEE. Trimming cost V 0 bases and J 2 bases, with 9 bases left between them. Here the CDR3 reads CASSLATSTGNTIYF. CDR3 coding DNA: TGTGCCAGCAGCTTGGCCACGAGTACTGGAAACACCATATATTTT.

This clonotype was counted at least ten times. This rearrangement joins TRBV7-3 to TRBJ2-1; the match to TRBD2 covers 12 bases. The CDR3 is 15 residues long. In germline, CDR1 is SGHTA, CDR2 FQGTGA. With V trimmed by 5 bases and J by 4 bases, 3 bases remained unmatched. CDR3 amino acids: CASSLLAGGYNEQFF. CDR3 DNA sequence: TGTGCCAGCAGCCTACTAGCGGGAGGATACAATGAGCAGTTCTTC.

V usage is TRBV29-1 and J usage is TRBJ2-3; D possibly corresponds to TRBD1 (6 bases). This CDR3 spans 13 amino acids. The V end lost 6 bases, the J end lost 2 bases, and 12 bases lay between the germline ends. Germline V gene data show CDR1 as SQVTM and CDR2 as ANQGSEA. The CDR3 DNA sequence: TGCAGCGTAACACAGGGAATCACAGATACGCAGTATTTT. This codes for CSVTQGITDTQYF.

The chain is built from TRBV28 and TRBJ2-7; D remains unclear. Trimming took off 6 bases at V and 1 base at J, with 16 bases between the two ends. Per germline, CDR1 MDHEN and CDR2 SYDVKM. This CDR3 is built from 15 residues. The CDR3 loop is CASRHKGIMSYEQYF. CDR3 DNA sequence: TGTGCCAGCAGGCATAAGGGTATTATGTCCTACGAGCAGTACTTC.

The chain has TRBV12-3 or TRBV12-4 and TRBJ2-5; D is perhaps TRBD2 (6 bases). The J call may be in error: the DNA end matches TRBJ2-1 better. The CDR3 runs to 16 residues. The CDR3 sequence: CASSLRGTGAVGEQFF. CDR3 sequence (DNA): TGTGCCAGCAGTTTACGCGGGACGGGAGCTGTGGGTGAGCAGTTCTTC.

V gene TRBV5-1 combines with J gene TRBJ2-5, with 7 bases aligning to TRBD1. The germline gives CDR1 SGHRS, CDR2 YFSETQ. V was pared by 4 bases and J by 3 bases, with 9 bases of the junction left unmatched. CDR3 length equals 15 residues. CDR3 region: CASSKGQRLEETQYF. In nucleotides, the CDR3 is TGCGCCAGCAGCAAGGGACAGAGATTAGAAGAGACCCAGTACTTC.